Each of the 19 T cell receptor beta chains below was sequenced from the same sample in a study of cytomegalovirus exposure and HLA in healthy donors. In the PCR, 60 Vbeta and 13 Jbeta primers were used. TCRdb keeps only in-frame clones here, not all; method: immunoSEQ multiplex PCR. Among 200,000 or so clones listed, 81% were seen once. Sequencing was performed on PBMCs. The source is a man aged 50 to 59 in good health and CMV-seronegative.

The V gene is TRBV7-6, the J gene TRBJ1-2; D may be TRBD1 (6 bases). The V and J ends lost 5 bases and 4 bases respectively, with 17 bases between them. The CDR3 is 15 amino acids. Germline V CDR1 and CDR2: SGHVS, FNYEAQ. The CDR3 coding sequence is TGTGCCAGCAGCCCTGGGGGCTACCGGGGCTATGGCTACACCTTC. It codes for CASSPGGYRGYGYTF.

The chain is built from TRBV2 and TRBJ1-4; 7 bases are a match to TRBD1. The trim removed 5 bases at V and 4 bases at J, leaving 4 bases unmatched. Germline loops: CDR1 SNHLY, CDR2 FYNNEI. This CDR3 has 14 residues. The CDR3 region has the DNA TGTGCCAGCAGTCCGGGACAGTTTAATGAAAAACTGTTTTTT. It specifies CASSPGQFNEKLFF.

J is TRBJ2-2 and V is TRBV18; 9 bases agree with TRBD2. The germline CDR1 and CDR2 sequences are KGHSH and LQKENI. Trimming at V came to 1 base and at J to 5 bases, leaving 5 bases not matched to a gene. This CDR3 contains 16 residues. CDR3 nucleotide sequence: TGTGCCAGCTCACCACGTCAGCGGGGGGATACCGGGGAGCTGTTTTTT. This sequence encodes CASSPRQRGDTGELFF.

This clone was found once. The genes are TRBV6-1 and TRBJ1-1; 7 nucleotides align to TRBD1. V was clipped by 6 bases and J by 8 bases; unmatched bases: 6. CDR1 MNHNS and CDR2 SASEGT come from the germline V gene. The CDR3 extends over 12 amino acids. CDR3 in DNA: TGTGCCAGCAGCCCGGACAGGAGCGAAGCTTTCTTT. As protein: CASSPDRSEAFF.

The chain is built from TRBV14 and TRBJ2-1; perhaps TRBD1 as D (5 bases). Per the germline V gene, CDR1 is SGHDN and CDR2 is FVKESK. The CDR3 runs to 15 residues. V dropped 0 bases and J dropped 4 bases, with 10 bases sitting between them. For the CDR3, the DNA is TGTGCCAGCAGCCAAGATTTGAGACAGTACAATGAGCAGTTCTTC. This encodes CASSQDLRQYNEQFF.

The rearrangement uses TRBV19 and TRBJ2-5; D possibly corresponds to TRBD2 (6 bases). Trimming stripped 3 bases from V and 5 bases from J, with 16 bases between. CDR1 LNHDA and CDR2 SQIVND come from the germline V gene (reference sequence). The length of the CDR3 is 15 residues. CDR3 coding DNA: TGTGCCAGTAGTATCAAAGGAGGGATTAGGGAGACCCAGTACTTC. It encodes CASSIKGGIRETQYF. The full variable domain, in which reference TRBV19 and TRBJ2-5 provide the parts outside the CDR3, is DGGITQSPKYLFRKEGQNVTLSCEQNLNHDAMYWYRQDPGQGLRLIYYSQIVNDFQKGDIAEGYSVSREKKESFPLTVTSAQKNPTAFYLCASSIKGGIRETQYFGPGTRLLVL.

The chain employs TRBV10-1 and TRBJ1-2; D uncertain. CDR3 length: 14 amino acids. Germline CDR1 WNHNN, CDR2 SYGVQD (reference sequence). Between the trimmed V and J ends, which lost 7 bases and 1 base, there was a span of 13 bases. The CDR3 nucleotides read TGCGCCAGCAATGTCACTAGATTTAACTATGGCTACACCTTC. Translating gives CASNVTRFNYGYTF.

This chain links TRBV7-9 with TRBJ1-2, with TRBD1 matching 9 bases. Losses at the gene ends were 1 base for V and 4 bases for J; bases not matched to a gene: 7. Germline CDR1 and CDR2: SEHNR and FQNEAQ (reference sequence). The CDR3 totals 16 residues. CDR3 nucleotides: TGTGCCAGCAGCTTAGGGAAGGACAGGGGAGGCTATGGCTACACCTTC. It translates to CASSLGKDRGGYGYTF.

V is TRBV11-2 and J is TRBJ1-6, with 9 bases that match TRBD1. Trimming took 3 bases from V and 9 from J; bases not matched to a gene: 3. Germline assignment: CDR1 SGHAT and CDR2 FQNNGV. The length of the CDR3 is 14 residues. The chain's CDR3 is CASSLGQGGSPLHF. The CDR3 DNA reads as TGTGCCAGCAGCTTGGGACAGGGAGGTTCACCCCTCCACTTT.

The chain couples TRBV19 to TRBJ2-2; TRBD2 agrees at 7 bases. CDR1 LNHDA and CDR2 SQIVND come from the germline V gene (reference sequence). V lost 3 bases and J lost 1; bases outside the gene matches: 2. The CDR3 loop spans 15 amino acids. CDR3 protein: CASSIWGGNTGELFF. The CDR3 DNA is TGTGCCAGTAGTATCTGGGGGGGGAACACCGGGGAGCTGTTTTTT. The variable domain in full, with the rest retrieved from reference TRBV19 and TRBJ2-2, is DGGITQSPKYLFRKEGQNVTLSCEQNLNHDAMYWYRQDPGQGLRLIYYSQIVNDFQKGDIAEGYSVSREKKESFPLTVTSAQKNPTAFYLCASSIWGGNTGELFFGEGSRLTVL.

The chain has TRBV4-3 and TRBJ2-3; tentative D call: TRBD2 (5 bases). The CDR3 extends over 16 amino acids. With 4 bases removed from V and 3 bases from J, the gap between germline ends came to 17 bases. In germline, CDR1 is LGHNA, CDR2 YSLEER. In DNA, the CDR3 is TGCGCCAGCAGCCCTTCCGAGGGCCTCGGGACAGATACGCAGTATTTT. Amino acid sequence: CASSPSEGLGTDTQYF.

The rearrangement uses TRBV10-3 and TRBJ1-4; unclear D gene. The CDR3 is 13 residues long. The germline V gene encodes CDR1 ENHRY and CDR2 SYGVKD. V lost 4 bases to trimming and J lost 4 bases, with 7 bases between them. CDR3 residues: CAISASVNEKLFF. CDR3 in DNA: TGTGCCATCAGTGCCTCAGTTAATGAAAAACTGTTTTTT.

The count of this clone is one. The chain employs TRBV2 and TRBJ1-1; 8 nucleotides match TRBD1. Germline loops: CDR1 SNHLY, CDR2 FYNNEI. With 7 bases clipped from V and 3 bases from J, the junction kept 4 bases outside the gene matches. The CDR3 length is 13 residues. The CDR3 loop is CASTGTGDTEAFF. The CDR3 DNA follows: TGTGCCAGCACCGGGACAGGCGACACTGAAGCTTTCTTT.

The chain combines TRBV4-2 with TRBJ2-2; D perhaps matches TRBD2 (5 bases). Per germline, CDR1 LGHNA and CDR2 YNFKEQ. The germline V and J ends were trimmed by 4 bases and 1 base, with 7 bases remaining between them. This CDR3 contains 14 residues. The CDR3 loop reads CASSPRGNTGELFF. As DNA, the CDR3 is TGTGCCAGCAGCCCCCGGGGGAACACCGGGGAGCTGTTTTTT.

The chain links TRBV5-6 to TRBJ1-1; 7 positions match TRBD1. V shed 4 bases, J shed 5 bases, and the junction held 8 bases outside the gene matches. CDR3 length: 14 amino acids. Germline CDR1 reads SGHDT; CDR2 reads YYEEEE. The CDR3 sequence: CASSNRGLSTEAFF. The CDR3 nucleotides are TGTGCCAGCAGCAACAGGGGTCTGAGTACTGAAGCTTTCTTT. Supplemented by reference TRBV5-6 and TRBJ1-1, the full variable domain reads DAGVTQSPTHLIKTRGQQVTLRCSPKSGHDTVSWYQQALGQGPQFIFQYYEEEERQRGNFPDRFSGHQFPNYSSELNVNALLLGDSALYLCASSNRGLSTEAFFGQGTRLTVV.

This chain joins TRBV6-1 and TRBJ1-3; 8 bases map to TRBD1. The germline V gene has CDR1 MNHNS and CDR2 SASEGT. The CDR3 spans 15 residues. V dropped 4 bases and J dropped 0; count of bases not matched to a gene: 2. CDR3 residues: CASSGTGPSGNTIYF. The CDR3 coding sequence is TGTGCCAGCAGTGGGACAGGGCCCTCTGGAAACACCATATATTTT.

This sequence joins TRBV5-5 and TRBJ2-7, with TRBD1 as a possible D gene (6 bases). This CDR3 region has 17 residues. V shed 0 bases and J shed 0 bases, with 16 bases lying between them. In germline, CDR1 is SGHKS, CDR2 YYEKEE (reference sequence). The chain's CDR3 is CASSLGSIQGYSYEQYF. The CDR3 nucleotides read TGTGCCAGCAGCTTGGGGTCAATACAGGGATACTCCTACGAGCAGTACTTC.

V gene TRBV5-5 combines with J gene TRBJ1-4, with D possibly being TRBD1 (6 bases). CDR1 and CDR2 (germline): SGHKS, YYEKEE (reference sequence). V dropped 0 bases and J dropped 5 bases, with 11 bases sitting between them. This CDR3 contains 15 residues. The CDR3 loop is CASSLDDRWNEKLFF. CDR3 coding DNA: TGTGCCAGCAGCTTGGATGACAGGTGGAATGAAAAACTGTTTTTT.

This chain joins TRBV5-4 and TRBJ1-3; weak D call: TRBD1 (5 bases). CDR1 is SGHNT and CDR2 is YYREEE in the germline V gene (reference sequence). V was pared by 1 base and J by 4 bases, with 12 bases between. The CDR3 is 15 residues long. DNA for the CDR3: TGTGCCAGCAGCTTGAATGGTGGGGGGGGAAACACCATATATTTT. The encoded protein is CASSLNGGGGNTIYF.